The 21 T cell receptor beta chains reported below all come from one sample, sequenced in a study of blood T cells in healthy people across ages. Combining a sample-barcoded 5' primer with a J-beta primer mix, a second PCR ran for about 7 to 12 cycles. TCRdb used MiXCR to reprocess the 5' RACE reads, holding one entry per CDR3 protein. This table has about 1,600,000 distinct CDR3 sequences, about 40% appearing once. The sample taken for sequencing was blood. Source of these receptors: a young woman in good health.

The V call is TRBV5-1, the J call TRBJ2-3, with no clear D. The CDR3 has 13 amino acids. V shed 5 bases and J shed 5 bases, with 12 bases lying between them. Germline CDR1 SGHRS, CDR2 YFSETQ. This chain's CDR3 is CASRLDTLDTQYF. For the CDR3, the DNA is TGCGCCAGCAGATTAGACACACTAGATACGCAGTATTTT.

The chain employs TRBV20-1 and TRBJ2-6; D unclear. CDR1 and CDR2 from the germline V gene are DFQATT and SNEGSKA (reference sequence). The CDR3 is made up of 14 amino acids. V gave up 6 bases and J gave up 0 bases, with 9 bases separating them. CDR3 sequence (DNA): TGCAGTGCGGCCTCTATCTCTGGGGCCAACGTCCTGACTTTC. It codes for CSAASISGANVLTF.

In this sample, this clonotype turned up a few times. V usage is TRBV3-1 and J usage is TRBJ2-5; 10 positions agree with TRBD2. The germline CDR1 and CDR2 sequences are LGHDT and YNNKEL (reference sequence). This CDR3 has 16 amino acids. The J segment lost 5 bases and the V segment lost 1 base, leaving 7 bases of the junction unmatched. In nucleotides, the CDR3 is TGTGCCAGCAGCCAAGCCCCCGGGACTAGCGAGGAGACCCAGTACTTC. Encoded protein: CASSQAPGTSEETQYF.

This clonotype turned up a few times. The chain carries TRBV7-9 and TRBJ2-1; TRBD1 matches at 7 bases. The ends lost 6 bases at V and 3 bases at J; junction bases unmatched: 8. Germline V lookup: CDR1 SEHNR, CDR2 FQNEAQ (reference sequence). The CDR3 totals 15 residues. The CDR3 sequence is CASRPTGRSYNEQFF. CDR3 DNA sequence: TGTGCCAGCAGACCGACAGGGCGTAGCTACAATGAGCAGTTCTTC. Together with reference TRBV7-9 and TRBJ2-1, the CDR3 gives the full variable domain: DTGVSQNPRHKITKRGQNVTFRCDPISEHNRLYWYRQTLGQGPEFLTYFQNEAQLEKSRLLSDRFSAERPKGSFSTLEIQRTEQGDSAMYLCASRPTGRSYNEQFFGPGTRLTVL.

In its sample, this clonotype was seen a few times. The rearrangement links TRBV6-5 to TRBJ2-7, with 7 bases matching TRBD2. The CDR3 spans 18 residues. Trimming cost V 2 bases and J 0 bases; bases outside gene matches: 13. Germline CDR1 is MNHEY and CDR2 is SVGAGI. CDR3 in amino acids: CASSYTSGLADTSYEQYF. The CDR3 DNA sequence: TGTGCCAGCAGTTACACATCCGGGCTAGCGGATACCTCCTACGAGCAGTACTTC.

This clonotype has a handful of counts. V usage is TRBV12-3 or TRBV12-4 and J usage is TRBJ2-7; unclear D gene. This CDR3 contains 14 residues. Trimming shortened V by 2 bases and J by 4 bases, and 12 bases separated the two germline ends. DNA for the CDR3: TGTGCCAGCAGTTTAAAGTCGGTGGGGTACGAGCAGTACTTC. Translated: CASSLKSVGYEQYF.

On this clonotype itself: The germline gene is not matched at one end of the junction; a read error may be the cause. The DNA for the CDR3 is TGTGCCATCAGCGGAGGGACAGGGTTAAACACTGGAGCTTTCTTT. It codes for CAISGGTGLNTGAFF. This chain connects TRBV10-3 to TRBJ1-1, with 9 bases matching TRBD1. CDR1 ENHRY and CDR2 SYGVKD come from the germline V gene. The CDR3 length is 15 residues.

This clonotype was recorded a few times. The CDR3 reads CASSYLRAVAKNIQYF. Written as DNA, the CDR3 is TGTGCCAGCAGTTATCTCAGGGCCGTAGCCAAAAACATTCAGTACTTC. The rearrangement links TRBV6-6 to TRBJ2-4, with a weak D call TRBD1 (5 bases). V dropped 3 bases and J dropped 0 bases, with 12 bases sitting between them. Germline V gives CDR1 MNHNY, CDR2 SVGAGI (reference sequence). This CDR3 has 16 residues.

This clonotype was detected only a few times. V gene TRBV6-5 combines with J gene TRBJ2-1; D not certain. Germline CDR1 MNHEY, CDR2 SVGAGI. Trimming shortened V by 0 bases and J by 3 bases, and 12 bases separated the two germline ends. The CDR3 sequence is 16 residues long. Here the CDR3 DNA reads TGTGCCAGCAGTTACTCACCCGTATCAGTCTACAATGAGCAGTTCTTC. This codes for CASSYSPVSVYNEQFF.

This sequence joins TRBV28 and TRBJ1-2; TRBD1 agrees at 10 bases. This CDR3 spans 15 amino acids. Per germline, CDR1 MDHEN and CDR2 SYDVKM. After removal of 5 bases from V and 4 bases from J, the junction contained 7 bases not matched to a gene. The CDR3 protein is CASSNPGDRGYGYTF. CDR3 sequence (DNA): TGTGCCAGCAGTAATCCCGGGGACAGGGGCTATGGCTACACCTTC.

This clonotype has more than one count but fewer than ten. The rearrangement joins TRBV14 to TRBJ2-1; D gene unclear. CDR3 length: 12 amino acids. The V and J ends lost 6 bases and 5 bases respectively, with 8 bases between them. Germline values: CDR1 SGHDN, CDR2 FVKESK. In nucleotides, the CDR3 is TGTGCCAGCAGTAGAAAGAACAATGAGCAGTTCTTC. This sequence encodes CASSRKNNEQFF.

The V gene is TRBV5-1, the J gene TRBJ1-3, with 7 bases fitting TRBD1. The V gene's germline CDR1 is SGHRS and CDR2 YFSETQ. The CDR3 totals 17 residues. The trim removed 5 bases at V and 2 bases at J, leaving 13 bases unmatched. For the CDR3, the DNA is TGCGCCAGCAGTCATAACCTACAGGGGATCGCTGGAAACACCATATATTTT. It translates to CASSHNLQGIAGNTIYF.

The chain employs TRBV28 and TRBJ2-7; 14 bases line up with TRBD2. The CDR3 loop spans 17 amino acids. Per the germline V gene, CDR1 is MDHEN and CDR2 is SYDVKM. V shed 6 bases, J shed 2 bases, and the junction held 9 bases outside the gene matches. CDR3 sequence reads: CASSRTSGGLPPYEQYF. The CDR3 coding sequence is TGTGCCAGCAGCCGGACTAGCGGGGGGTTACCTCCCTACGAGCAGTACTTC.

The V gene is TRBV12-3 or TRBV12-4, the J gene TRBJ2-7; D ambiguous. Trimming cost V 6 bases and J 2 bases, with 14 bases left between them. The CDR3 runs to 14 residues. CDR3 region: CASSLHIETYEQYF. The CDR3 DNA is TGTGCCAGCAGCCTGCACATAGAAACCTACGAGCAGTACTTC.

The chain recombines TRBV3-1 with TRBJ2-1; D is unclear. The germline gives CDR1 LGHDT, CDR2 YNNKEL (reference sequence). The CDR3 spans 14 residues. Trimming took 6 bases from V and 8 from J, leaving 17 bases between them. The CDR3: CASSPFERQHEQFF. DNA of the CDR3: TGTGCCAGCAGTCCTTTTGAGAGACAACATGAGCAGTTCTTC.

The CDR3 reads CASSGTGDNYGYTF. CDR3 nucleotide sequence: TGTGCCAGCAGCGGGACGGGCGATAACTATGGCTACACCTTC. The V call is TRBV7-9, the J call TRBJ1-2, with D possibly matching TRBD1 (5 bases). V lost 5 bases and J 1 base, leaving 11 bases between the germline ends. CDR3 length: 14 residues. The germline V gene encodes CDR1 SEHNR and CDR2 FQNEAQ (reference sequence). The whole variable domain, remainder taken from reference TRBV7-9 and TRBJ1-2, is DTGVSQNPRHKITKRGQNVTFRCDPISEHNRLYWYRQTLGQGPEFLTYFQNEAQLEKSRLLSDRFSAERPKGSFSTLEIQRTEQGDSAMYLCASSGTGDNYGYTFGSGTRLTVV.

V and J are TRBV12-3 or TRBV12-4 and TRBJ1-1; 7 positions match TRBD1. The CDR3 spans 15 residues. The V gene end was trimmed by 8 bases and the J gene end by 6 bases; junction bases not matched to a gene: 15. This CDR3 reads CASQARGRGEAEAFF. CDR3 nucleotides: TGTGCCAGCCAGGCGAGGGGGCGCGGGGAGGCTGAAGCTTTCTTT.

J is TRBJ1-5 and V is TRBV7-9, with D perhaps TRBD1 (5 bases). CDR1 is SEHNR and CDR2 is FQNEAQ in the germline V gene (reference sequence). Trimming removed 1 base from V and 6 bases from J, with 7 bases in between. The CDR3 has 13 residues. CDR3 region: CASSLEGTQPQHF. CDR3 DNA sequence: TGTGCCAGCAGCTTAGAAGGGACTCAGCCCCAGCATTTT.

The J gene is TRBJ2-2, the V gene TRBV5-1; 9 nucleotides agree with TRBD1. Per germline, CDR1 SGHRS and CDR2 YFSETQ. V was clipped by 5 bases and J by 1 base; unmatched bases: 9. The CDR3 loop spans 17 amino acids. The CDR3 DNA is TGCGCCAGCAGACCTGCCGGGACAGGGTTGAACACCGGGGAGCTGTTTTTT. Protein product: CASRPAGTGLNTGELFF.

This clonotype has more than one count but fewer than ten. This sequence joins TRBV27 and TRBJ2-1; TRBD2 matches 10 bases. CDR3 length: 15 amino acids. Trimming took 5 bases from V and 4 from J; bases not matched to a gene: 5. CDR1 MNHEY and CDR2 SMNVEV come from the germline V gene (reference sequence). The CDR3, as DNA: TGTGCCAGCAGTACACCTAGCGGGGGATACAATGAGCAGTTCTTC. It yields the protein CASSTPSGGYNEQFF.

Only one count was recorded for this clonotype. One end of the junction does not line up with germline, which may come from a read error. The chain is built from TRBV29-1 and TRBJ1-1, with TRBD1 matching over 8 bases. The CDR3 covers 13 residues. The germline CDR1 and CDR2 sequences are SQVTM and ANQGSEA. The CDR3 sequence is CGVVGTGNTEAFF. DNA of the CDR3: TGCGGCGTTGTAGGGACAGGGAACACTGAAGCTTTCTTT.